Sequencing of this T cell receptor beta chain was carried out in a study of CD8 T cells in ankylosing spondylitis. This clonotype appeared many times. Its antigen remains unknown. Study-wide findings and caveats: Made up of under 10 highly homologous variants, a TCR beta motif appeared characteristic of ankylosing spondylitis blood. From matched ankylosing spondylitis synovial fluid, disease-linked clones were reportedly recovered at significantly enriched levels.

In germline, CDR1 is SGHRS, CDR2 YFSETQ. This CDR3 has 15 residues. With 6 bases removed from V and 3 bases from J, the gap between germline ends came to 18 bases. TCRdb re-called the 5' RACE reads through MiXCR, storing one row per CDR3 protein. The repertoire has about 240,000 distinct CDR3 sequences, approximately 9% of them found once; the top ten carry over 6.5%. The chain recombines TRBV5-1 with TRBJ1-2, with a possible D match to TRBD1 (6 bases). Source material: blood, either unsorted or a sorted T cell fraction (not recorded which). This TCR was recovered from a male donor with ankylosing spondylitis or in good health (not recorded which). The CDR3 protein is CASTNPGQQDYGYTF. The CDR3 DNA reads as TGCGCCAGCACAAACCCCGGACAGCAGGACTATGGCTACACCTTC.